This entry describes one TCR beta chain. This entry belongs to a study of blood T cell repertoires in COVID-19. As for the study in general: Spain, Italy and the United States supplied samples that represented acute and convalescent COVID-19.

The germline V gene encodes CDR1 SNHLY and CDR2 FYNNEI. After removal of 8 bases from V and 7 bases from J, the junction contained 11 bases not matched to a gene. The CDR3 is 14 amino acids. Original handling: Amplification from reference gene primers served as the basis for estimated nucleated cell counts. Clones were sequenced by immunoSEQ multiplex PCR, and TCRdb holds only the in-frame ones, with some missing. The DNA was the basis for D and trimming; V, J and clone size are from that table. The table lists some 310,000 clones, almost 90% of them singletons. This TCR came from a woman aged 25-40 years with COVID-19, enrolled during active disease. The sample comprised peripheral blood. The chain uses TRBV2 and TRBJ2-1; 7 bases match TRBD2. The CDR3 coding sequence is TGTGCCAGCCAGTCACGGGCGGGAGTAAATGAGCAGTTCTTC. The encoded protein is CASQSRAGVNEQFF.